This TCR beta chain derives from a study of cytomegalovirus exposure and HLA in healthy donors. Study-level points and caveats: Subsequent analysis showed first-cohort TCR clusters tending to co-occur in 120 validation repertoires. Overall, approximately 150 TCR beta chains were annotated as cytomegalovirus-associated. Most TCR sequences were seen very rarely across donors, but some public TCRs occurred in many.

Sequencing used immunoSEQ multiplex PCR; TCRdb keeps in-frame clones, though not all of them. The data contain 240,000 or so clones, approximately 84% of them singletons. Germline CDR1 SQVTM, CDR2 ANQGSEA. V was pared by 8 bases and J by 6 bases, with 19 bases between. The CDR3 totals 13 residues. This clone occurred a few times. Its antigen is still unknown. The source is a woman aged 25 to 39 in good health and CMV-seropositive. The sample consisted of PBMCs. The chain couples TRBV29-1 to TRBJ2-5; TRBD2 is a possible D gene (5 bases). The CDR3 here is CSIRAGKGKTQYF. CDR3 DNA: TGCAGCATCCGGGCGGGTAAAGGGAAGACCCAGTACTTC.